The subject of this entry is one T cell receptor (beta chain). Trimming took 1 base from V and 9 from J; bases not matched to a gene: 2. This CDR3 is 15 amino acids long. Germline V CDR1 and CDR2: SGHNT, YENEEA. The table came from immunoSEQ multiplex PCR; TCRdb's copy has only in-frame clones and leaves some out. The sample contains tens of thousands of clones, around nine tenths of which appear only once. The sample originates from a study of control samples from healthy donors and cancer patients. What was sequenced was blood. This TCR was sampled from a man in his fifties or sixties in good health. This chain connects TRBV11-3 to TRBJ2-1; 14 positions agree with TRBD2. The CDR3 DNA reads as TGTGCCAGCAGCTTAGGGACTAGCGGGGGGAGTGAGCAGTTCTTC. It yields the protein CASSLGTSGGSEQFF.